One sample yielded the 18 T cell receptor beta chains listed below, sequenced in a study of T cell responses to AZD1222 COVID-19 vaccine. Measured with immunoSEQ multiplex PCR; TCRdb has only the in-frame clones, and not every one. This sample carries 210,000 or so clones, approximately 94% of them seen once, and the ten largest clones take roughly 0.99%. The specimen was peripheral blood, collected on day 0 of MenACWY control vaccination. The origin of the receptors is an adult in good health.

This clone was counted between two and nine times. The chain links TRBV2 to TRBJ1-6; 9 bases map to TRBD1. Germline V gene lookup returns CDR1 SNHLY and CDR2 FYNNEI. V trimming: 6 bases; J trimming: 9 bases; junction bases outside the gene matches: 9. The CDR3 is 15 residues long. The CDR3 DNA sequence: TGTGCCAGCAGACTCCGGACAGGGGTTATTTCACCCCTCCACTTT. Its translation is CASRLRTGVISPLHF.

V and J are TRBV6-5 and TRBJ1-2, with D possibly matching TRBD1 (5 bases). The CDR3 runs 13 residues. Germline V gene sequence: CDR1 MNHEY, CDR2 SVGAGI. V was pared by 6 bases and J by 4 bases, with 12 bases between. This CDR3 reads CASRGGRLYGYTF. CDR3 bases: TGTGCCAGCAGGGGGGGACGGCTCTATGGCTACACCTTC.

The CDR3 here is CASSFSGALAAFF. As DNA, the CDR3 is TGTGCCAGCAGTTTTTCGGGGGCCCTGGCCGCTTTCTTT. V is TRBV12-3 or TRBV12-4 and J is TRBJ1-1, with D possibly being TRBD1 (6 bases). CDR3 length: 13 residues. Trimming took off 3 bases at V and 11 bases at J, with 16 bases between the two ends.

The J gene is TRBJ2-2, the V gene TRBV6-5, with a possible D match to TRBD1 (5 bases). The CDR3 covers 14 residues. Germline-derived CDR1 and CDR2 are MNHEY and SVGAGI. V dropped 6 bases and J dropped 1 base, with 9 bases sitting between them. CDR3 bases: TGTGCCAGCAGGGGTGACAGGAACACCGGGGAGCTGTTTTTT. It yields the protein CASRGDRNTGELFF.

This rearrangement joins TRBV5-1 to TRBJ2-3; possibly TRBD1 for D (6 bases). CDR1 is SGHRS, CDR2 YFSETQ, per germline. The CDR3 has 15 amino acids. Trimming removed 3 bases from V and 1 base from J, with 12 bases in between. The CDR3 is CASSSIQGGTDTQYF. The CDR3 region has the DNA TGCGCCAGCAGCTCGATACAGGGAGGCACAGATACGCAGTATTTT.

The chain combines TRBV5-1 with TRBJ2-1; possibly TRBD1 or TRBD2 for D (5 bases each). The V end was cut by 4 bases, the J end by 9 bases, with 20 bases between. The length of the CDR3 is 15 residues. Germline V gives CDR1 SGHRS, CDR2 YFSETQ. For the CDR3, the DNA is TGCGCCAGCAGCGCAAGGAGAGGGGCGCTAGGTGAGCAGTTCTTC. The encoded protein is CASSARRGALGEQFF.

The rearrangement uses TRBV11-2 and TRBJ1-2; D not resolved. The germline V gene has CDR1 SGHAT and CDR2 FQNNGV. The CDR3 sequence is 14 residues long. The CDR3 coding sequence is TGTGCAAGCGGATCCCCGACAAATGGCTATGGCTACACCTTC. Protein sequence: CASGSPTNGYGYTF.

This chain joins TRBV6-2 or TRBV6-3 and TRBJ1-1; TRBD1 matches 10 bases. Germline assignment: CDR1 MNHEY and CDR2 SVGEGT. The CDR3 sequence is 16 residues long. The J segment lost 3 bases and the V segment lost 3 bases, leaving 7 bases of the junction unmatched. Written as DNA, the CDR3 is TGTGCCAGCAGTTATAAGACAGGGGGCGTCGACACTGAAGCTTTCTTT. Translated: CASSYKTGGVDTEAFF.

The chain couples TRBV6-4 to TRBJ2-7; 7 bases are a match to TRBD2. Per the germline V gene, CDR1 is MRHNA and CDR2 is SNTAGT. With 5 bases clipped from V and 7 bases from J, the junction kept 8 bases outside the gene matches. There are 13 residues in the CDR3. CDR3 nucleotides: TGTGCCAGCAGTCGGAGCGGGGTGGGGGAGCAGTACTTC. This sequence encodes CASSRSGVGEQYF.

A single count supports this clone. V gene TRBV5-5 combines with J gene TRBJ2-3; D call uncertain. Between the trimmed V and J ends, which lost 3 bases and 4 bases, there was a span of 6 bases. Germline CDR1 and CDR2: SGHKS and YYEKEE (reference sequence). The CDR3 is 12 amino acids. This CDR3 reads CASSSRPDTQYF. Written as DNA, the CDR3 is TGTGCCAGCAGCTCACGGCCAGATACGCAGTATTTT.

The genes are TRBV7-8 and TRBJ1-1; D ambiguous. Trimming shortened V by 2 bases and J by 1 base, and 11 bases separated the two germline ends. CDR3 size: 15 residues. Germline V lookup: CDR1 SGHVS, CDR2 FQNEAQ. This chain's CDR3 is CASSLYGRENTEAFF. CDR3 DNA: TGTGCCAGCAGCTTATACGGGAGGGAGAACACTGAAGCTTTCTTT. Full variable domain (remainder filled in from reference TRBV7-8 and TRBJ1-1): GAGVSQSPRYKVAKRGQDVALRCDPISGHVSLFWYQQALGQGPEFLTYFQNEAQLDKSGLPSDRFFAERPEGSVSTLKIQRTQQEDSAVYLCASSLYGRENTEAFFGQGTRLTVV.

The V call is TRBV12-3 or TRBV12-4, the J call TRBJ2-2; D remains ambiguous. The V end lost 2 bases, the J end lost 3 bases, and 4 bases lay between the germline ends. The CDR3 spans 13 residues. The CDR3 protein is CASSLRHTGELFF. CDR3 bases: TGTGCCAGCAGTTTACGGCACACCGGGGAGCTGTTTTTT.

The CDR3 DNA reads as TGTGCCAGCAGTGTTGTGGGCTTAAACACTGAAGCTTTCTTT. Protein product: CASSVVGLNTEAFF. This sequence joins TRBV25-1 and TRBJ1-1; D not resolved. Germline loops: CDR1 MGHDK, CDR2 SYGVNS. With 4 bases removed from V and 2 bases from J, the gap between germline ends came to 11 bases. The CDR3 consists of 14 residues.

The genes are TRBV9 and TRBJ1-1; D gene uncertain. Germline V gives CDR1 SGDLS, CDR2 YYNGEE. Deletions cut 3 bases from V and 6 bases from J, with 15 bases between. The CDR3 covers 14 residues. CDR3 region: CASSEAPRGAEAFF. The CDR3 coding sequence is TGTGCCAGCAGCGAGGCCCCGCGAGGAGCTGAAGCTTTCTTT.

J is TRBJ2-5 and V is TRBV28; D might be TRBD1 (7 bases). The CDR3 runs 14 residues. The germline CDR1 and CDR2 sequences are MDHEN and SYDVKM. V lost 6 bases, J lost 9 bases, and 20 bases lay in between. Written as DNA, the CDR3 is TGTGCCAGCAGGTATCCAGGGGGGCTGAGGGCCCAGTACTTC. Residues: CASRYPGGLRAQYF.

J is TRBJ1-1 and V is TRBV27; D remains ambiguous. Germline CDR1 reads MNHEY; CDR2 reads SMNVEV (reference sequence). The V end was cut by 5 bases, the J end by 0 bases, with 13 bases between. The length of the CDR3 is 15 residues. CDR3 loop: CASSPKQSLNTEAFF. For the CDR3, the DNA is TGTGCCAGCAGTCCGAAACAGAGCTTGAACACTGAAGCTTTCTTT.

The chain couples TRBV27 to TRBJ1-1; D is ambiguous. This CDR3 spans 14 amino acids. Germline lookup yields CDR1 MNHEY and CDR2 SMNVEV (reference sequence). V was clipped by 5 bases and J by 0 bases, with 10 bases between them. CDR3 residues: CASSAGLMNTEAFF. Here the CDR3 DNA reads TGTGCCAGCAGTGCGGGTCTAATGAACACTGAAGCTTTCTTT.

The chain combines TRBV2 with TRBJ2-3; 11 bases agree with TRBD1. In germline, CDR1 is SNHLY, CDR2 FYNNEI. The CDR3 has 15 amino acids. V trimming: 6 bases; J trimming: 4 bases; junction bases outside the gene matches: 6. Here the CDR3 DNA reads TGTGCCAGCAGGGAACCGGGACAGGGGGCAGATACGCAGTATTTT. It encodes CASREPGQGADTQYF.